This T cell receptor (beta chain) was sequenced during a study of blood T cell repertoires in COVID-19 (dated by TCRdb to 2019 to 2021). The study in broad terms: Samples from collaborators originated in the United States, Italy and Spain and spanned both the acute and convalescent phases of COVID-19. The material from the prospective study consisted of cDNA or gDNA derived from T cells, B-cell-depleted T cells, or PBMCs. Subjects who had been exposed to COVID-19, were actively infected with it, or had recovered from it provided the deeply sampled blood TCRbeta repertoires that made up the dataset. A freely available public database, intended as a resource for researchers studying the immune response to SARS-CoV-2, is where the repertoires were released. The samples were drawn from the first 160 participants of the ongoing ImmuneRACE study and from 950 to 1,500 subjects provided by 6 global collaborators. Sample metadata almost always included a de-identified subject ID, COVID-19 status, age in years and sex. Where HLA class I and class II types were available, the types were taken from metadata supplied by the sample provider, not from assay-based typing.

V and J are truncated by 1 base and 2 bases respectively, leaving an intervening sequence of 18 bases. From the germline V gene (reference sequence), CDR1 is SEHNR and CDR2 is FQNEAQ. Inclusive of the bounding cysteine and phenylalanine, the CDR3 is 19 residues long. Just the 57-base CDR3 DNA is kept, in frame starting at base 1. TCRbeta CDR3 regions were amplified from genomic DNA by means of the immunoSEQ Assay, a bias-controlled multiplex PCR. On the study's bioinformatics: The number of nucleated cells in each sample was estimated from the amplification of reference gene primers within the assay. To quantify the absolute abundance of each unique TCRbeta CDR3 rearrangement, sequence reads were collapsed and filtered. Productive Simpson clonality was computed per sample as the square root of Simpson's diversity index over productive rearrangements. As stored in TCRdb, this immuneACCESS dataset retains in-frame rearrangements with V and J assigned. A fraction of the clones does not appear; measured against another copy, unresolved V genes explain less than half of the discrepancy, and the remainder lacks a known reason. That table supplies the V and J calls and clone size; D and trimming were determined from the DNA. The sample table shows roughly 200,000 clones, and 80% to 90% are seen once. The ten largest clonotypes hold 1.2% of the sample.

Worth noting for this clone: Its antigen target is currently unknown. Qualities for individual bases were not recorded, and no much larger clone is one base off.

On the study overall, not on this receptor specifically: How much clinical and demographic metadata was included differed by source and by participant, and the metadata was provided uncurated.

Participants in the prospective study were aged roughly 18 to 90 years, lived in 24 United States geographic areas, and enrolled through a virtual design. In the prospective study, cohorts were assigned on the basis of participant-reported clinical history obtained from a screening survey and a study questionnaire. Recovered participants in ImmuneRACE Cohort 3 were defined by two consecutive negative NP/OP PCR tests, clearance by a healthcare professional, or resolution of symptoms. In the prospective study, whole blood, serum and a nasopharyngeal or oropharyngeal swab were collected from each participant by mobile phlebotomists. Additional blood draws and questionnaires over an approximately 2-month period could optionally be provided by prospective study participants. Prospective study blood samples were shipped either frozen or at room temperature before DNA extraction.

Sequencing used PBMCs or T cells enriched from blood (not recorded which). The rearrangement combines TRBV7-9 with TRBJ2-6; TRBD1 is a possible D gene, resting on 6 matching bases. This clonotype was sampled from a man aged 25-45 years who had recovered from COVID-19. The CDR3 protein is CASSLVGGRAETGANVLTF. The DNA reads as follows: TGTGCCAGCAGCTTAGTTGGGGGCAGGGCTGAGACTGGGGCCAACGTCCTGACTTTC.